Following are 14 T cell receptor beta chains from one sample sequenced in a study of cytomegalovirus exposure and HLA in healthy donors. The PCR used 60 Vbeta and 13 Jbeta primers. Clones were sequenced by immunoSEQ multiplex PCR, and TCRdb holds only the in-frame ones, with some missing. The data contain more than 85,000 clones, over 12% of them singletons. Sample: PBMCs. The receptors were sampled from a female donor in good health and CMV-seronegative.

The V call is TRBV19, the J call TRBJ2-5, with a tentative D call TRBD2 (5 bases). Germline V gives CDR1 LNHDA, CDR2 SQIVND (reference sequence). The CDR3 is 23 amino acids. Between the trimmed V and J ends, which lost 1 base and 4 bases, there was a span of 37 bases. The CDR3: CASSIGKRPYYQPRDPIRETQYF. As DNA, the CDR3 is TGTGCCAGTAGTATAGGGAAAAGGCCTTATTACCAGCCCCGGGATCCAATTAGAGAGACCCAGTACTTC.

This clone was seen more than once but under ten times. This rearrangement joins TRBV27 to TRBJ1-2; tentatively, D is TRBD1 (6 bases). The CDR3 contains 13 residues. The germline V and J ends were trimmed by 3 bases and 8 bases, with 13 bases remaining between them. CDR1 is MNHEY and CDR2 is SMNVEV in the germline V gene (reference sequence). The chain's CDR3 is CASSFPDSGGYTF. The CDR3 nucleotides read TGTGCCAGCAGTTTCCCGGACAGTGGAGGCTACACCTTC.

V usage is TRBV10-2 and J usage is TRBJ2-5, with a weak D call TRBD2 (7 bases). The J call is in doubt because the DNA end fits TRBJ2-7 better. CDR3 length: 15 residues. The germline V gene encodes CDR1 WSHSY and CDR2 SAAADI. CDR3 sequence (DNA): TGCGCCAGCAGTGAGTTGCGGGGGAGGGGGTACGAGCAGTACTTC. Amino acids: CASSELRGRGYEQYF.

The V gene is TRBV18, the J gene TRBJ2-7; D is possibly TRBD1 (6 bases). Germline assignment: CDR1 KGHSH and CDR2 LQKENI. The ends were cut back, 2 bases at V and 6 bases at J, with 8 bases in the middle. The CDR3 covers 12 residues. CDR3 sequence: CASSPTGSEQYF. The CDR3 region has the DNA TGTGCCAGCTCACCAACAGGGAGCGAGCAGTACTTC.

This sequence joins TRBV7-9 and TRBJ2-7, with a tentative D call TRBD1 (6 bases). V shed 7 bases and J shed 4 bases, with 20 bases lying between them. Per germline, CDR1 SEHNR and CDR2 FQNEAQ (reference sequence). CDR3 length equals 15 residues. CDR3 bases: TGTGCCAGCATTCCTCCCGGTAAACAGGGATACGAGCAGTACTTC. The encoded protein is CASIPPGKQGYEQYF.

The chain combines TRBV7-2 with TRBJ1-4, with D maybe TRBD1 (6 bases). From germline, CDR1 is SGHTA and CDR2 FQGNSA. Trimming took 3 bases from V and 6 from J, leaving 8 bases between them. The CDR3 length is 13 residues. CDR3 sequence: CASSFRTDEKLFF. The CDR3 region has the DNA TGTGCCAGCAGCTTCAGGACAGATGAAAAACTGTTTTTT.

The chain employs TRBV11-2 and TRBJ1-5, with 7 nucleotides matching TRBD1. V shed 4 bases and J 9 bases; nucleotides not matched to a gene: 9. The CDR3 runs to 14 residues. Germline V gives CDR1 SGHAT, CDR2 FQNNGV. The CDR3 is CASSYRQGSWPQHF. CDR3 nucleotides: TGTGCCAGCAGCTACCGACAGGGATCATGGCCCCAGCATTTT.

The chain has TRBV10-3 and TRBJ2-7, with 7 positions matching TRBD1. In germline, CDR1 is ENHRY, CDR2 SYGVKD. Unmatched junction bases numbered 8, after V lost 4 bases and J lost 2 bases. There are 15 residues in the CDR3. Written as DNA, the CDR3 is TGTGCCATCAGTGCAGGTCAGGGGGAACCCTACGAGCAGTACTTC. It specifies CAISAGQGEPYEQYF.

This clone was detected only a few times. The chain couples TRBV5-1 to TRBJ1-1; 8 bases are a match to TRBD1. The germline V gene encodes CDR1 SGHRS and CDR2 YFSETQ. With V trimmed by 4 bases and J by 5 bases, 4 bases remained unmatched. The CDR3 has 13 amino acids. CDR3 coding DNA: TGCGCCAGCAGCACACAGGGGGAGACTGAAGCTTTCTTT. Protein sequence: CASSTQGETEAFF.

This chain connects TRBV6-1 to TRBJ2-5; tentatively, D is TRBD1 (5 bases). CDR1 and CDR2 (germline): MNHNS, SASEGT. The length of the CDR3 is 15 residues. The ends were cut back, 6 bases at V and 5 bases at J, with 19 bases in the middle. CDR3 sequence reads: CASSLPRVRYETQYF. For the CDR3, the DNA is TGTGCCAGCAGCCTCCCCAGGGTGAGATACGAGACCCAGTACTTC.

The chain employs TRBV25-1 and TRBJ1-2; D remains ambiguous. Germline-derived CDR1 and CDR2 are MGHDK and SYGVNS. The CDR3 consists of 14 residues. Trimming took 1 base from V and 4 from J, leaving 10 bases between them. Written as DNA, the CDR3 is TGTGCCAGCAGTGAATCCGGTCCGATCTATGGCTACACCTTC. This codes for CASSESGPIYGYTF.

The CDR3 is CASSEAAGQGFLYF. The CDR3 nucleotides read TGCGCCAGCAGCGAAGCCGCGGGACAGGGTTTTTTGTACTTC. The chain recombines TRBV4-3 with TRBJ2-7, with 9 bases aligning to TRBD1. The germline CDR1 and CDR2 sequences are LGHNA and YSLEER. CDR3 length: 14 amino acids. V was clipped by 5 bases and J by 12 bases; unmatched bases: 14.

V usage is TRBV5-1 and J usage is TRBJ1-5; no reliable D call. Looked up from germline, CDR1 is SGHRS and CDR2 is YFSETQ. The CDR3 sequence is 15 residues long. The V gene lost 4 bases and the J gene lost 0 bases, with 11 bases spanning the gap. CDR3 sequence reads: CASSPGGYSNQPQHF. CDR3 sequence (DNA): TGCGCCAGCAGCCCCGGAGGGTATAGCAATCAGCCCCAGCATTTT.

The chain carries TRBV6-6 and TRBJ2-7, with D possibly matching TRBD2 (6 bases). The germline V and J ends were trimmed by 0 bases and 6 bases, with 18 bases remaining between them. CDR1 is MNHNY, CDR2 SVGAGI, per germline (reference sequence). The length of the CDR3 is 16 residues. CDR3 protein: CASSYSISSVTPEQYF. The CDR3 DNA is TGTGCCAGCAGTTACTCGATTTCTAGCGTGACTCCCGAGCAGTACTTC.